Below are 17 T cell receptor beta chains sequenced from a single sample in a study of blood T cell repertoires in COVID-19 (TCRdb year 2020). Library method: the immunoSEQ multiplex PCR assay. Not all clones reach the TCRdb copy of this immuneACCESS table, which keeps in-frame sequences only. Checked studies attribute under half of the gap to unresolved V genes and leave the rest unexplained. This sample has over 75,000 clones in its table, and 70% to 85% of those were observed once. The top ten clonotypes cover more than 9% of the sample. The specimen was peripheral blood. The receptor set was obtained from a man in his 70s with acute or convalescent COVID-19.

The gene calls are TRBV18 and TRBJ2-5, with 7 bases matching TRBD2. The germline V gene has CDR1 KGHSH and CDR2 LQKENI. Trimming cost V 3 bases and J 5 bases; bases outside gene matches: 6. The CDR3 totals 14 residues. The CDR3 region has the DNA TGTGCCAGCTCACCGGCCACCGGGGGGGAGACCCAGTACTTC. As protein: CASSPATGGETQYF.

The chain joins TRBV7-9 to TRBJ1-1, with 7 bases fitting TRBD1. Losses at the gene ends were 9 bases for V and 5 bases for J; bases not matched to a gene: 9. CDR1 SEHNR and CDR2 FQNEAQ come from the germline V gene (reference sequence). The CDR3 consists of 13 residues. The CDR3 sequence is CARGDRAGTEAFF. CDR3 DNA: TGTGCCAGGGGCGACAGGGCTGGAACTGAAGCTTTCTTT.

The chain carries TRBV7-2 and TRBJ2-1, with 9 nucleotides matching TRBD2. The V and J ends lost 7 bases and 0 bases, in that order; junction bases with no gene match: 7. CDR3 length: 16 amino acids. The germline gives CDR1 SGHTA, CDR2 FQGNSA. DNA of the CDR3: TGTGCCAGCACCACAGCGGGAGGTAGCTCCTACAATGAGCAGTTCTTC. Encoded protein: CASTTAGGSSYNEQFF. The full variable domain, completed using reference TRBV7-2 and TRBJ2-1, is GAGVSQSPSNKVTEKGKDVELRCDPISGHTALYWYRQSLGQGLEFLIYFQGNSAPDKSGLPSDRFSAERTGGSVSTLTIQRTQQEDSAVYLCASTTAGGSSYNEQFFGPGTRLTVL.

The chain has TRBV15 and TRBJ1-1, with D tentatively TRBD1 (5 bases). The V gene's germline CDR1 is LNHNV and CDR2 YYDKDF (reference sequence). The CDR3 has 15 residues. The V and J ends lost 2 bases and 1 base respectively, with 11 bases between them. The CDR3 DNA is TGTGCCACCAGCAGACGGGACTTGGGGAACACTGAAGCTTTCTTT. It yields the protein CATSRRDLGNTEAFF.

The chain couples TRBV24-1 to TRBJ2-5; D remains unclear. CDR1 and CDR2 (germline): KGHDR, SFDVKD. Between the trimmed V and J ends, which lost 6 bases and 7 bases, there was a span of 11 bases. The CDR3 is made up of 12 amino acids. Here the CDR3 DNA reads TGTGCCACCAGTCGGAGCCCGGGGACCCAGTACTTC. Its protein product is CATSRSPGTQYF.

The CDR3 nucleotides are TGTGCCAGCAAGGTCGGGGGTTGGGACACCGGGGAGCTGTTTTTT. Translated: CASKVGGWDTGELFF. The chain recombines TRBV3-1 (or the pseudogene TRBV3-2) with TRBJ2-2; D is perhaps TRBD2 (6 bases). The germline V gene has CDR1 LGHDT and CDR2 YNNKEL (reference sequence). Trimming took 7 bases from V and 3 from J, leaving 15 bases between them. This CDR3 contains 15 residues.

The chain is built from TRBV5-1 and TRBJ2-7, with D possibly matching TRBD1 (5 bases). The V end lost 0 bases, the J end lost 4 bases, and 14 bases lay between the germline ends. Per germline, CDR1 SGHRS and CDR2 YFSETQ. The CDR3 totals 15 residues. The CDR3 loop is CASSLANQKGYEQYF. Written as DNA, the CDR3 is TGCGCCAGCAGCTTGGCCAATCAAAAGGGGTACGAGCAGTACTTC. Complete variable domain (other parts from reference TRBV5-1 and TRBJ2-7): KAGVTQTPRYLIKTRGQQVTLSCSPISGHRSVSWYQQTPGQGLQFLFEYFSETQRNKGNFPGRFSGRQFSNSRSEMNVSTLELGDSALYLCASSLANQKGYEQYFGPGTRLTVT.

The CDR3 DNA sequence: TGTGCCAGCAGCCCTTACAGGGGGAGCAATCAGCCCCAGCATTTT. This encodes CASSPYRGSNQPQHF. The chain has TRBV19 and TRBJ1-5, with 8 positions matching TRBD1. The CDR3 covers 15 residues. Germline CDR1 reads LNHDA; CDR2 reads SQIVND (reference sequence). V gave up 9 bases and J gave up 1 base; unmatched junction bases: 8.

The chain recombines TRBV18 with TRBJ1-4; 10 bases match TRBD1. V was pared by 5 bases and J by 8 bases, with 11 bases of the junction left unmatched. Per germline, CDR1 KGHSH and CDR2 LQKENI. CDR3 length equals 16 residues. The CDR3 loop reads CASSTNRQGALEKLFF. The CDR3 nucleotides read TGTGCCAGCTCAACGAACAGACAGGGGGCTTTGGAAAAACTGTTTTTT.

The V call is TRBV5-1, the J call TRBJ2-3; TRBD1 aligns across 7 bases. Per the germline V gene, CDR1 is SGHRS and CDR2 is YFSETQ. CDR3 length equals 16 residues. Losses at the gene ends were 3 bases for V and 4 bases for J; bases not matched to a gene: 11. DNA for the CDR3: TGCGCCAGCAGCTCTACCACCGGGACAGTTGCAGATACGCAGTATTTT. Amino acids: CASSSTTGTVADTQYF.

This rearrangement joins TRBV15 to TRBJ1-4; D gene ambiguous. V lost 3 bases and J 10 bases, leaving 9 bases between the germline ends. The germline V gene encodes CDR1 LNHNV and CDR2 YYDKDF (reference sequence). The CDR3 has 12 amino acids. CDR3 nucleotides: TGTGCCACCAGCAGGGGCCCTGGAAAACTGTTTTTT. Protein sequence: CATSRGPGKLFF.

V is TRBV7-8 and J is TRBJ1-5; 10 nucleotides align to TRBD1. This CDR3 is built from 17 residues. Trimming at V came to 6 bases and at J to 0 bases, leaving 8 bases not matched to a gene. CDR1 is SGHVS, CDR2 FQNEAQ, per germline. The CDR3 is CASRDGTGVFSNQPQHF. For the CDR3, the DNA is TGTGCCAGCAGAGACGGGACAGGGGTCTTTAGCAATCAGCCCCAGCATTTT.

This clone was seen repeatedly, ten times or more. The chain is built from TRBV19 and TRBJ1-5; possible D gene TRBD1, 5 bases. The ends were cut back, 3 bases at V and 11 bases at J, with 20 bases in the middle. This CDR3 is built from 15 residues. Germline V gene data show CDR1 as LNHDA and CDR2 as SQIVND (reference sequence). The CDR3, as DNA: TGTGCCAGTAGTATGAAGCGGGACCCGCGGGAGGCCCAGCATTTT. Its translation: CASSMKRDPREAQHF. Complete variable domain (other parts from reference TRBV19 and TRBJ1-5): DGGITQSPKYLFRKEGQNVTLSCEQNLNHDAMYWYRQDPGQGLRLIYYSQIVNDFQKGDIAEGYSVSREKKESFPLTVTSAQKNPTAFYLCASSMKRDPREAQHFGDGTRLSIL.

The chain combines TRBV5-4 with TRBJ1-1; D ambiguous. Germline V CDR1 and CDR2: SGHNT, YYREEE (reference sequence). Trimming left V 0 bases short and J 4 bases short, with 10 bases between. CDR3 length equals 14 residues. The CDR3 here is CASSLDIRSTEAFF. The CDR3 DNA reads TGTGCCAGCAGCTTGGACATCCGGAGCACTGAAGCTTTCTTT. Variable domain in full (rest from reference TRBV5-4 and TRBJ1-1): ETGVTQSPTHLIKTRGQQVTLRCSSQSGHNTVSWYQQALGQGPQFIFQYYREEENGRGNFPPRFSGLQFPNYSSELNVNALELDDSALYLCASSLDIRSTEAFFGQGTRLTVV.

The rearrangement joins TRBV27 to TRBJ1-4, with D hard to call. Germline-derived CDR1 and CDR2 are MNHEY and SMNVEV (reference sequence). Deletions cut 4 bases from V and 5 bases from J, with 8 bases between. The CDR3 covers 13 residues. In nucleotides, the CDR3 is TGTGCCAGCAGTTCCTTAAGCAATGAAAAACTGTTTTTT. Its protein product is CASSSLSNEKLFF.

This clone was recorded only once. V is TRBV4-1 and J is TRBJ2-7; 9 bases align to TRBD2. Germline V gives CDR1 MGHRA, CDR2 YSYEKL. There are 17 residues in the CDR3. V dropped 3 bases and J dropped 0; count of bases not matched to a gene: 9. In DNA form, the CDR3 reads TGCGCCAGCAGCCATGTATCGACTAGCGGAAGCTCCTACGAGCAGTACTTC. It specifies CASSHVSTSGSSYEQYF.

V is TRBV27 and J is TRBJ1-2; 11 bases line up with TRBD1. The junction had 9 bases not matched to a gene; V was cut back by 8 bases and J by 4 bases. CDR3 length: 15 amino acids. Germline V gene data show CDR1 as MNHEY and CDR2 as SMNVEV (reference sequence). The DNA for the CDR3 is TGTGCCAGCTGCGGAAGTGGGACAGGGGGCTATGGCTACACCTTC. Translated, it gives CASCGSGTGGYGYTF.